This TCR beta chain was sequenced during a study of cytomegalovirus exposure and HLA in healthy donors. The method was immunoSEQ multiplex PCR; TCRdb's version includes in-frame clones alone and lacks a portion of them. The data contain about 160,000 clones, about 96% of them singletons. Trimming took 3 bases from V and 5 from J, leaving 19 bases between them. Germline CDR1 and CDR2: MNHEY and SVGAGI. The CDR3 length is 16 residues. Concerning this clone itself: Its antigen remains unknown.

Study outcomes and limitations: The classifier reportedly diagnosed cytomegalovirus status with high specificity and sensitivity. The study flagged roughly 150 TCR beta chains as cytomegalovirus-associated.

The chain links TRBV6-5 to TRBJ1-2, with a tentative D call TRBD1 (6 bases). The sequence was obtained from a woman between 18 and 30 years old in good health and CMV-seronegative. Sequenced sample: PBMCs. The CDR3 protein is CASSYEGRGGFYGYTF. The DNA for the CDR3 is TGTGCCAGCAGTTATGAGGGGAGAGGGGGATTTTATGGCTACACCTTC.